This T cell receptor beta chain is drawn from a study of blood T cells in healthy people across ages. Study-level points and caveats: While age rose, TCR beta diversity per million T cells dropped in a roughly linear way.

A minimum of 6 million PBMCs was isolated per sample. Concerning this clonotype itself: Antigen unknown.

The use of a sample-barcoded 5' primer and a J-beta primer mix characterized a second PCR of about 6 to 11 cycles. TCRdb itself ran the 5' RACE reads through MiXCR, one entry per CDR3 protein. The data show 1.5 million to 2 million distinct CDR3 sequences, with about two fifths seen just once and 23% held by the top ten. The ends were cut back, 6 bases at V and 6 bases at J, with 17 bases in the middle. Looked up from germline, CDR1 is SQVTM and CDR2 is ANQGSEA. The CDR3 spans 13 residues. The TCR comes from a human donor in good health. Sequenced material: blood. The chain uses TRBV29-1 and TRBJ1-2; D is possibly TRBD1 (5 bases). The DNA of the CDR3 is TGCAGCGTACCTCGAACGGGGGTTCATGGCTACACCTTC. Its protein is CSVPRTGVHGYTF.